The 7 T cell receptor beta chains in this list originate from one sample, sequenced in a study of neoadjuvant anti-PD-1 for oral cavity cancer. The table came from immunoSEQ multiplex PCR; TCRdb's copy has only in-frame clones and leaves some out. The sample records over 6,500 clones, about 69% being singletons. This specimen was PBMCs, taken before nivolumab (anti-PD-1) treatment. Source of these receptors: a person aged 35-80 years with oral cavity squamous cell carcinoma.

This chain links TRBV5-1 with TRBJ1-3; 9 nucleotides line up with TRBD1. The CDR3 spans 17 residues. Trimming removed 0 bases from V and 4 bases from J; junction bases left unmatched: 8. Germline loops: CDR1 SGHRS, CDR2 YFSETQ. CDR3 loop: CASSLDGQGYSGNTIYF. The CDR3 region has the DNA TGCGCCAGCAGCTTGGATGGACAGGGGTATTCAGGAAACACCATATATTTT.

The V call is TRBV10-1, the J call TRBJ2-1; possible D gene TRBD2, 5 bases. The CDR3 is 13 amino acids. With 6 bases removed from V and 10 bases from J, the gap between germline ends came to 16 bases. Germline lookup yields CDR1 WNHNN and CDR2 SYGVQD (reference sequence). The CDR3 here is CASSADWMGEQFF. In DNA form, the CDR3 reads TGCGCCAGCAGCGCGGACTGGATGGGAGAGCAGTTCTTC.

As DNA, the CDR3 is TGTGCCAGCAGCTTACTAGCCCCTTCTTCGGGCCGATCCATGAACACTGAAGCTTTCTTT. It specifies CASSLLAPSSGRSMNTEAFF. The V and J genes are TRBV7-6 and TRBJ1-1; no firm D call. Trimming left V 2 bases short and J 0 bases short, with 25 bases between. The germline gives CDR1 SGHVS, CDR2 FNYEAQ. The CDR3 totals 20 residues.

The genes are TRBV5-4 and TRBJ2-3, with TRBD1 as a possible D gene (7 bases). This CDR3 contains 15 residues. V lost 6 bases and J lost 3, with 17 bases in between. Per the germline V gene, CDR1 is SGHNT and CDR2 is YYREEE (reference sequence). CDR3 sequence reads: CASTPWTGGTDTQYF. In DNA, the CDR3 is TGTGCCAGCACCCCTTGGACAGGAGGGACAGATACGCAGTATTTT.

This clone was recorded a few times. V and J are TRBV2 and TRBJ2-7, with D uncertain. The V gene's germline CDR1 is SNHLY and CDR2 FYNNEI. The CDR3 is made up of 12 amino acids. The V end lost 4 bases, the J end lost 3 bases, and 7 bases lay between the germline ends. Here the CDR3 reads CASSGDFYEQYF. The CDR3 bases are TGTGCCAGCAGTGGGGATTTCTACGAGCAGTACTTC.

In this sample, this clone turned up once. The rearrangement joins TRBV29-1 to TRBJ2-6, with 9 bases that match TRBD1. V shed 4 bases and J 0 bases; nucleotides not matched to a gene: 4. The germline CDR1 and CDR2 sequences are SQVTM and ANQGSEA. The CDR3 has 16 amino acids. CDR3 nucleotide sequence: TGCAGCGTTGTCGGGACAGGGAGCTCTGGGGCCAACGTCCTGACTTTC. It yields the protein CSVVGTGSSGANVLTF.

J is TRBJ1-1 and V is TRBV9; no definite D call. This CDR3 has 13 amino acids. Germline values: CDR1 SGDLS, CDR2 YYNGEE. V shed 0 bases and J shed 1 base, with 4 bases lying between them. The CDR3 DNA sequence: TGTGCCAGCAGCGTAGCTGGGAACACTGAAGCTTTCTTT. Encoded protein: CASSVAGNTEAFF.